The 7 T cell receptor beta chains in this list originate from one sample, sequenced in a study of blood T cells in healthy people across ages. A second roughly 6 to 11 cycle PCR used barcoded and J-beta primers. MiXCR was run by TCRdb on the 5' RACE reads, yielding one entry per CDR3 protein. The sample includes some 760,000 distinct CDR3 sequences, 25% of them seen just once. Separately, the same data were catalogued under a study of T cells of mothers and their children.

Sequenced sample: blood. All receptors come from a boy between 5 and 17 years old in good health.

The chain combines TRBV7-2 with TRBJ2-7; perhaps TRBD1 as D (5 bases). The CDR3 consists of 16 residues. Germline CDR1 is SGHTA and CDR2 is FQGNSA. Trimming pared 1 base from V and 1 base from J, leaving 14 bases between. CDR3 sequence: CASSLVETASSYEQYF. The CDR3 bases are TGTGCCAGCAGCTTAGTTGAGACAGCATCTTCCTACGAGCAGTACTTC.

V gene TRBV29-1 combines with J gene TRBJ2-3; 9 positions match TRBD1. Germline V gene sequence: CDR1 SQVTM, CDR2 ANQGSEA. Unmatched junction bases numbered 8, after V lost 4 bases and J lost 3 bases. The CDR3 extends over 15 amino acids. CDR3: CSVALQGALTDTQYF. CDR3 bases: TGCAGCGTTGCTCTACAGGGGGCGCTTACAGATACGCAGTATTTT.

This chain connects TRBV7-8 to TRBJ2-5; a weak D match, TRBD1 (6 bases). CDR1 and CDR2 from the germline V gene are SGHVS and FQNEAQ. The CDR3 consists of 14 residues. V dropped 5 bases and J dropped 3 bases, with 13 bases sitting between them. The CDR3, as DNA: TGTGCCAGCAGCCACGGGACAAAAGAAGAGACCCAGTACTTC. Amino acids: CASSHGTKEETQYF.

The J gene is TRBJ1-6, the V gene TRBV27; no definite D call. V dropped 7 bases and J dropped 5 bases, with 15 bases sitting between them. CDR3 length: 15 residues. CDR1 and CDR2 (germline): MNHEY, SMNVEV (reference sequence). The CDR3 nucleotides are TGTGCCAGCACTTTGTACGCGGGGAATAATTCACCCCTCCACTTT. Translation gives CASTLYAGNNSPLHF.

This chain links TRBV11-3 with TRBJ2-3, with 11 bases aligning to TRBD2. The germline V gene encodes CDR1 SGHNT and CDR2 YENEEA. The CDR3 sequence is 13 residues long. Trimming took 4 bases from V and 10 from J; bases not matched to a gene: 4. The CDR3 here is CASSSETSGAQYF. The CDR3 DNA is TGTGCCAGCAGCTCCGAGACTAGCGGGGCGCAGTATTTT. Complete variable domain (other parts from reference TRBV11-3 and TRBJ2-3): EAGVVQSPRYKIIEKKQPVAFWCNPISGHNTLYWYLQNLGQGPELLIRYENEEAVDDSQLPKDRFSAERLKGVDSTLKIQPAELGDSAVYLCASSSETSGAQYFGPGTRLTVL.

This clonotype has only a few counts. The CDR3 DNA reads TGTGCCAGCACCCAGGACCCGACCTACTTCAGCTACACCTTC. Protein sequence: CASTQDPTYFSYTF. The chain recombines TRBV6-2 or TRBV6-3 with TRBJ1-2; no definite D call. CDR3 length: 14 amino acids. V gave up 7 bases and J gave up 9 bases, with 21 bases separating them. CDR1 and CDR2 from the germline V gene are MNHEY and SVGEGT.

This CDR3 is CATSDLDRSTTQYF. The CDR3 nucleotides are TGTGCCACCAGTGATTTGGACCGGAGTACGACGCAGTATTTT. This chain connects TRBV24-1 to TRBJ2-3; no reliable D call. Germline assignment: CDR1 KGHDR and CDR2 SFDVKD. Trimming shortened V by 0 bases and J by 9 bases, and 12 bases separated the two germline ends. There are 14 residues in the CDR3.